What follows are 3 T cell receptor beta chains derived from one specimen sequenced in a study of blood T cell repertoires in COVID-19. Assay: immunoSEQ multiplex PCR; the TCRdb copy retains only in-frame clones and omits some. The sample yields 270,000 or so clones, about 85% seen once. The sequencing input was peripheral blood. These receptors were collected from a human donor in a cohort sampled during active COVID-19.

J is TRBJ1-1 and V is TRBV18; D may be TRBD1 (5 bases). The germline V and J ends were trimmed by 8 bases and 5 bases, with 15 bases remaining between them. The CDR3 contains 13 residues. CDR1 is KGHSH and CDR2 is LQKENI in the germline V gene. In DNA form, the CDR3 reads TGTGCCAGCACGGACACCTTGCGGACTGAAGCTTTCTTT. Translated, it gives CASTDTLRTEAFF.

CDR3: CASGALDARGRMDGYTF. For the CDR3, the DNA is TGTGCCAGTGGGGCGTTGGATGCGAGGGGGCGAATGGATGGCTACACCTTC. The V and J genes are TRBV19 and TRBJ1-2, with TRBD1 matching 7 bases. The germline V gene encodes CDR1 LNHDA and CDR2 SQIVND (reference sequence). J lost 6 bases, V lost 8 bases, and 21 bases had no gene match. The CDR3 is 17 amino acids.

The chain recombines TRBV19 with TRBJ2-1; possible D gene TRBD2, 6 bases. V was trimmed by 7 bases and J by 5 bases, leaving 18 bases between them. This CDR3 spans 15 amino acids. Germline V CDR1 and CDR2: LNHDA, SQIVND (reference sequence). In DNA form, the CDR3 reads TGTGCCAGTAAGGGTCCCCAGGCGGGGCACAATGAGCAGTTCTTC. Its translation is CASKGPQAGHNEQFF.